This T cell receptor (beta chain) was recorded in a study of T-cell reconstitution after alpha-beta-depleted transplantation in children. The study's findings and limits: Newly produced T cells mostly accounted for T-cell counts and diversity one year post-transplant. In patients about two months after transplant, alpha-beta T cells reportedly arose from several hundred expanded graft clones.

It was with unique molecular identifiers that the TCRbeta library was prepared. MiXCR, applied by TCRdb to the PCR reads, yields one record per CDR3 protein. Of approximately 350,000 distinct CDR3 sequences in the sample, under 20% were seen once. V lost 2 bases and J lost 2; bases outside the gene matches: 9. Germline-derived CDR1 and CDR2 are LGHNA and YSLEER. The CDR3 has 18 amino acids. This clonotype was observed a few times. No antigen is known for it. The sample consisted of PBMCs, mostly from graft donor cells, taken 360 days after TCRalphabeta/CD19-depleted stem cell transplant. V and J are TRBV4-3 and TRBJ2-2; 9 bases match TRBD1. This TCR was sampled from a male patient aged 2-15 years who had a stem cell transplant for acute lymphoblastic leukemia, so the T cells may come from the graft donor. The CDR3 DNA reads TGCGCCAGCAGCCAACCACAGGGGGCTGGACCTAACACCGGGGAGCTGTTTTTT. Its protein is CASSQPQGAGPNTGELFF.